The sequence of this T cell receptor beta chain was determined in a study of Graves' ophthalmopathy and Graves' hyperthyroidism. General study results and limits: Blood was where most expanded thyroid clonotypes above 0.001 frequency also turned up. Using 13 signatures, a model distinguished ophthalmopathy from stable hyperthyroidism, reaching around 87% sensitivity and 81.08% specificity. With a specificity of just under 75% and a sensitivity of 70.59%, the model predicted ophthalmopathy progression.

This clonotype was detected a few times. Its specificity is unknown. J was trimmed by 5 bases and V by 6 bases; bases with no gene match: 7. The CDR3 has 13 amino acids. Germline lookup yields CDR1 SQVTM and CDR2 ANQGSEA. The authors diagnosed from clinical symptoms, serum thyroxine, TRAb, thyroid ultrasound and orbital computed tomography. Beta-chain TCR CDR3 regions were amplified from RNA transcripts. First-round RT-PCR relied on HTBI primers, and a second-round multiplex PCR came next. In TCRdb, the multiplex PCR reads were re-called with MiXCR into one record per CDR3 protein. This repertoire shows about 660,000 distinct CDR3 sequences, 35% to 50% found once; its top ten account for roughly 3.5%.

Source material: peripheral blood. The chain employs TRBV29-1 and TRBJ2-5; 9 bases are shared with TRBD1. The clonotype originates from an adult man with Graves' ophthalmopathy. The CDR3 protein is CSVVDRGFETQYF. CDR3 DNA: TGCAGCGTAGTGGACAGGGGATTTGAGACCCAGTACTTC.